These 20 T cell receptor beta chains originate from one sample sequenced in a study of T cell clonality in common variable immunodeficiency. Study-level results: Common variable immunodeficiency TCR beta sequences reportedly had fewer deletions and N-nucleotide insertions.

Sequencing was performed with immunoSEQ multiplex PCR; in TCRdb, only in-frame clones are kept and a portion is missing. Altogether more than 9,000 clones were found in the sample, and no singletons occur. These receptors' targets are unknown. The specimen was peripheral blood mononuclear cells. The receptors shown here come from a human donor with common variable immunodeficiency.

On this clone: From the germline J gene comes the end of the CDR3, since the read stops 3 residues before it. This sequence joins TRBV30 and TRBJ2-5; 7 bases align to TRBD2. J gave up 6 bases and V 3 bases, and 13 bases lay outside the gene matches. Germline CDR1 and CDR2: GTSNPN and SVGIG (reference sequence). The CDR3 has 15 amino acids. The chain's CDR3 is CAWSAIGGGSQTQYF. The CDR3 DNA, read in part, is TGTGCCTGGAGCGCAATAGGTGGCGGGAGCCAGACC. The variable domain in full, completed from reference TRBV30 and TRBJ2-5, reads SQTIHQWPATLVQPVGSPLSLECTVEGTSNPNLYWYRQAAGRGLQLLFYSVGIGQISSEVPQNLSASRPQDRQFILSSKKLLLSDSGFYLCAWSAIGGGSQTQYFGPGTRLLVL.

CDR3 in amino acids: CASSGGTFQETQYF. The covered CDR3 bases are TGTGCCAGCTCAGGGGGGACTTTTCAAGAGACC. V and J are TRBV18 and TRBJ2-5, with D possibly TRBD2 on 6 matching bases. The read terminates 3 residues before the CDR3 end, so the remaining end is supplied by the germline J gene. Germline loops: CDR1 KGHSH, CDR2 LQKENI. V was shortened by 5 bases and J by 2 bases, with 12 bases between the two germline ends. This CDR3 has 14 amino acids.

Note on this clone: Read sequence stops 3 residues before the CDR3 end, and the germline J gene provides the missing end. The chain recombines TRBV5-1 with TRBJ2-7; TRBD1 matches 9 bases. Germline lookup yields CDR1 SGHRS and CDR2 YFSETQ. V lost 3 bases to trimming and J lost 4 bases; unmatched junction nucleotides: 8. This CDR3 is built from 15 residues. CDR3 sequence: CASSSPGTGLYEQYF. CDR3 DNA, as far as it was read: TGCGCCAGCAGCTCCCCCGGGACAGGGTTGTACGAG.

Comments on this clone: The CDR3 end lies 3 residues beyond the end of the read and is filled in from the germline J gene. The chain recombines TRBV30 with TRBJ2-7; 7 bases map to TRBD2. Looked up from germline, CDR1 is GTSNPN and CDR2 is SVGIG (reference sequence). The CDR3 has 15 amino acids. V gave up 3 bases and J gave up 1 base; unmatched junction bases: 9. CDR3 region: CAWRSPPRGSYEQYF. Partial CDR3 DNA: TGTGCCTGGAGGAGCCCTCCGCGGGGGTCCTACGAG.

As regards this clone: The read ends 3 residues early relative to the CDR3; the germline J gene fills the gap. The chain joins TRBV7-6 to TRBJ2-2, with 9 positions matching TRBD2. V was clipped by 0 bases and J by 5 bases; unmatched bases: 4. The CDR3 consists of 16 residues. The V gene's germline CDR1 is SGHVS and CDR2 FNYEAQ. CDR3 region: CASSLAASGRTGELFF. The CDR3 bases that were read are TGTGCCAGCAGCTTAGCGGCCAGCGGGAGGACCGGGGAG.

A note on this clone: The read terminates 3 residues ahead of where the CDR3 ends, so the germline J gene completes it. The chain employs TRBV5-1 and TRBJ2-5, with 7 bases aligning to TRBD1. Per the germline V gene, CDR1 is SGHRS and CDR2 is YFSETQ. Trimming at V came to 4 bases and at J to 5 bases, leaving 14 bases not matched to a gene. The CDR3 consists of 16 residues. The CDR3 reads CASSLAKGQLVETQYF. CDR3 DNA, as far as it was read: TGCGCCAGCAGCCTCGCCAAGGGACAGCTGGTGGAGACC.

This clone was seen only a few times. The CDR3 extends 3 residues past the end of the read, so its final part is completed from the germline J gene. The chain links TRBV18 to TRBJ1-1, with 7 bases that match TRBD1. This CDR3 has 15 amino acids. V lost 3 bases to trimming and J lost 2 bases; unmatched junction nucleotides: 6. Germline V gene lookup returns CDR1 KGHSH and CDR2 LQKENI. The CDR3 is CASSPRDRPNTEAFF. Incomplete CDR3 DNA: TGTGCCAGCTCACCCCGGGACAGACCCAACACTGAA. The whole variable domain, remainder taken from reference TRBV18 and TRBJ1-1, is NAGVMQNPRHLVRRRGQEARLRCSPMKGHSHVYWYRQLPEEGLKFMVYLQKENIIDESGMPKERFSAEFPKEGPSILRIQQVVRGDSAAYFCASSPRDRPNTEAFFGQGTRLTVV.

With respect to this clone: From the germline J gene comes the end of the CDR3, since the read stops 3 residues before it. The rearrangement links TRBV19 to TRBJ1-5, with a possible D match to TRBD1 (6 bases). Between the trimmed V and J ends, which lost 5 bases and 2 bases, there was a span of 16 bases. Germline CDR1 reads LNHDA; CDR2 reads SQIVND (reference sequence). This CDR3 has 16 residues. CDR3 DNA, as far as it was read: TGTGCCAGTAGTCCACAGGGATGGGAGGGCAATCAGCCC. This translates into CASSPQGWEGNQP. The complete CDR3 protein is CASSPQGWEGNQPQHF.

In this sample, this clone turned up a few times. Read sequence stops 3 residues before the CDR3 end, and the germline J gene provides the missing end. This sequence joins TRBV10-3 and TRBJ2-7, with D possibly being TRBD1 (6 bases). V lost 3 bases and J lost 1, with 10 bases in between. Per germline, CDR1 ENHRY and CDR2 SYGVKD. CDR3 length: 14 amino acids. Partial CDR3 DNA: TGTGCCATCAGTGACTACAGGGTATCCTACGAG. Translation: CAISDYRVSYE. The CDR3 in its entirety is CAISDYRVSYEQYF.

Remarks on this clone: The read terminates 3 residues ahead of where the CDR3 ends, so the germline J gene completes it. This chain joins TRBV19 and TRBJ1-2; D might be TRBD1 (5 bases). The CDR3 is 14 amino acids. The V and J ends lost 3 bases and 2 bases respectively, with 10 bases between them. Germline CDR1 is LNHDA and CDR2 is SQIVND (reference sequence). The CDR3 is CASSIGGNNYGYTF. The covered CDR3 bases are TGTGCCAGTAGTATTGGGGGGAACAACTATGGC.

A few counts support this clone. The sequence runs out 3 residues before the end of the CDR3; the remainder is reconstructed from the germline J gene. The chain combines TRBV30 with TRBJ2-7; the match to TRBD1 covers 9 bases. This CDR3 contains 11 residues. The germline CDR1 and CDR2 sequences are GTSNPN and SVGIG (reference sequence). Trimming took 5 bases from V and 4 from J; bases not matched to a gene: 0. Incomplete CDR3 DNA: TGTGCCTGGGACAGGGGGTACGAG. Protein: CAWDRGYE. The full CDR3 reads CAWDRGYEQYF.

The sequenced part of the CDR3 DNA is TGTGCCAGTACTGTCGGGACTAGATCAGATACG. This sequence encodes CASTVGTRSDT. The full CDR3 is CASTVGTRSDTQYF. The rearrangement joins TRBV19 to TRBJ2-3, with 8 positions matching TRBD2. The CDR3 is cut off 3 residues early in the read; its end comes from the germline J gene. This CDR3 is 14 amino acids long. Unmatched junction bases numbered 7, after V lost 7 bases and J lost 4 bases. From germline, CDR1 is LNHDA and CDR2 SQIVND (reference sequence).

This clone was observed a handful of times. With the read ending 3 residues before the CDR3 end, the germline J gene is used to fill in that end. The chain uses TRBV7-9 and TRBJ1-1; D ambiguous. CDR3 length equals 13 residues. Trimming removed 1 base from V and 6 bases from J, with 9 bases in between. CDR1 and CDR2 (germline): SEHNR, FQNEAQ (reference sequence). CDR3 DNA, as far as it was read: TGTGCCAGCAGCTTAGGGGTCCGGGCTGAA. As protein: CASSLGVRAE. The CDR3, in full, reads CASSLGVRAEAFF. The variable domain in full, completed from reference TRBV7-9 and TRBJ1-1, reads DTGVSQNPRHKITKRGQNVTFRCDPISEHNRLYWYRQTLGQGPEFLTYFQNEAQLEKSRLLSDRFSAERPKGSFSTLEIQRTEQGDSAMYLCASSLGVRAEAFFGQGTRLTVV.

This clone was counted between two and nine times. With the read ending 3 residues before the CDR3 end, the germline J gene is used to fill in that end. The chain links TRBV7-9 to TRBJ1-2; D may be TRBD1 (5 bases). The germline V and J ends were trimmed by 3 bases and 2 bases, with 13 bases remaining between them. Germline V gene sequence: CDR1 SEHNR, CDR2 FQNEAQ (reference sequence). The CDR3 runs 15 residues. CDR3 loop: CASSLRRQMNYGYTF. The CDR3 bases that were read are TGTGCCAGCAGCTTGAGGAGACAGATGAACTATGGC.

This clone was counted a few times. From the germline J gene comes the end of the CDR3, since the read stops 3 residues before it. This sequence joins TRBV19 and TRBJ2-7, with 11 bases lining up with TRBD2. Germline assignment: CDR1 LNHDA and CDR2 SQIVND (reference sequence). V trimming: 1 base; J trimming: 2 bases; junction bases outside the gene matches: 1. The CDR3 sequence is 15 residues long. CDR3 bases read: TGTGCCAGTAGTATAGGACTAGCGGGAACCTACGAG. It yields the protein CASSIGLAGTYE. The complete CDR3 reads CASSIGLAGTYEQYF.

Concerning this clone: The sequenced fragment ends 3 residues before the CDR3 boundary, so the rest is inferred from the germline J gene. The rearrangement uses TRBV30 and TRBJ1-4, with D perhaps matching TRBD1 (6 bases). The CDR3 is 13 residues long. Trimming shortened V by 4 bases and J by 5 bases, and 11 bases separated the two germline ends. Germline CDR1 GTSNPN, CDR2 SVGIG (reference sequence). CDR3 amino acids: CAWMRQGNEKLFF. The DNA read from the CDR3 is TGTGCCTGGATGAGGCAGGGGAATGAAAAA.

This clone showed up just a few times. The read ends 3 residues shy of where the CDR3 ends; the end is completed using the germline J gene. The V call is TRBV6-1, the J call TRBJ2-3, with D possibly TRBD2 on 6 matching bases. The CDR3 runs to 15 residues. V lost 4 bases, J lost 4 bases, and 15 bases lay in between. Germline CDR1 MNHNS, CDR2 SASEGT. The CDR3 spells CASSGGSGPPDTQYF. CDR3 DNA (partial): TGTGCCAGCAGTGGGGGTAGCGGCCCCCCAGATACG.

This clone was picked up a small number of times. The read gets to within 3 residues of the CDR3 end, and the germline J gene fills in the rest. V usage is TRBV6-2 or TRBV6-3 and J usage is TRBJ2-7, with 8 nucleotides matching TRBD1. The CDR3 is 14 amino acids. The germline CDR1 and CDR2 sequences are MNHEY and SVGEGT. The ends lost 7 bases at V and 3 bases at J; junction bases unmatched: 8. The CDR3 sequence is CASNPTGAGYEQYF. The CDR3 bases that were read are TGTGCCAGCAACCCGACAGGGGCTGGCTACGAG.

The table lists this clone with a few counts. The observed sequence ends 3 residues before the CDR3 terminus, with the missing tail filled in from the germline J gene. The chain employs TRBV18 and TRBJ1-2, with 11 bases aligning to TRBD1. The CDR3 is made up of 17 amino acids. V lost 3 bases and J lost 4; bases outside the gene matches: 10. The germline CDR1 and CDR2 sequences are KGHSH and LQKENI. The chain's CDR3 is CASSPNLGQGGVYGYTF. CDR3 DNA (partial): TGTGCCAGCTCACCCAATCTGGGACAGGGGGGTGTCTATGGC.

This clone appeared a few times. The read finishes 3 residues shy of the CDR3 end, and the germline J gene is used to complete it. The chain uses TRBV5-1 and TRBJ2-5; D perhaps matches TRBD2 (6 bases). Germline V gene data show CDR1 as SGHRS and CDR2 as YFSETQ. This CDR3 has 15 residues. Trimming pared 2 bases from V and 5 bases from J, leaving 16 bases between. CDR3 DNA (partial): TGCGCCAGCAGCTTTGGGGGGACCCGGGGGGAGACC. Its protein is CASSFGGTRGET. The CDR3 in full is CASSFGGTRGETQYF.